This T cell receptor beta chain was obtained from a study of tumor-infiltrating lymphocytes in primary liver carcinoma. Blood RNA was derived from unsorted whole blood, and germline DNA was extracted too. Study-wide findings and caveats: Tumor top-250-clone fraction significantly exceeded that of blood (p = 0.039). Among the pair types, tumor region pairs showed more overlap than tumor-adjacent and tumor-blood pairs.

Trimming took off 10 bases at V and 3 bases at J, with 16 bases between the two ends. CDR1 MNHEY and CDR2 SVGEGT come from the germline V gene. This CDR3 is 14 amino acids long. Turning to this clonotype: Its cognate antigen is unknown. A much larger clone differs from this one at a single base, so this may be a read error.

A constant-region primer served to make TCR beta cDNA from about 500 ng total RNA. Researchers made the TCR beta libraries by running three nested multiplex PCR rounds with slightly modified ARM-PCR. It was with TRBV1-TRBV30 forward primers and a C-beta reverse primer that the first two PCR rounds were run, at approximately 10 cycles each. MiXCR, applied by TCRdb to the multiplex PCR reads, yields one record per CDR3 protein. This sample yields approximately 300,000 distinct CDR3 sequences, of which approximately 65% are seen a single time; approximately 9% belongs to the top ten. The source is a man between 35 and 55 years old with primary liver carcinoma and hepatitis B virus infection. The sample consisted of peripheral blood. V is TRBV6-2 or TRBV6-3 and J is TRBJ1-5; D call uncertain. In DNA, the CDR3 is TGTGCCACCTGCGAACCAGACCTCAATCAGCCCCAGCATTTT. Amino acids: CATCEPDLNQPQHF.